The T cell receptor (beta chain) described here comes from a study of vaccination effects on CD4 cells after COVID-19. Method: immunoSEQ multiplex PCR; TCRdb's copy keeps in-frame clones and lacks some. The sample yields roughly 30,000 clones, approximately 70% seen once. A word on this clone: The antigen is unknown.

The culture ran for about 11 days, and then CD4+ T cells were isolated. Half-medium exchanges with IL-2 medium took place on days 3 and 7. This clonotype was obtained from a human donor who received a COVID-19 vaccine. This material consisted of CD4+ T cells from PBMCs cultured without peptide, taken before COVID-19 vaccination.

The CDR3 DNA is TGTGCCATCAGTGAGCCCGGGACTAGCGGGGCCTCCTACAATGAGCAGTTCTTC. Its translation: CAISEPGTSGASYNEQFF. The rearrangement links TRBV10-3 to TRBJ2-1; 13 nucleotides align to TRBD2. Looked up from germline, CDR1 is ENHRY and CDR2 is SYGVKD. The CDR3 has 18 residues. The ends lost 2 bases at V and 0 bases at J; junction bases unmatched: 4.